This TCR beta chain was recovered during a study of metastatic and nonmetastatic thyroid tumors (dated by TCRdb to about 2020). Background for the entire study: For patients with malignant and with benign thyroid disease, the researchers compared repertoires between peripheral blood samples and tumor or nodule tissue samples. What the study reported, not specific to this receptor: In both blood and tumor samples, TCR beta diversity was reported to be significantly higher in malignant tumors than in benign nodules.

The germline V gene (reference sequence) provides CDR1 SEHNR and CDR2 FQNEAQ. Trimming takes 1 base from V and 8 bases from J, and the germline ends sit 11 bases apart. The CDR3 has 13 amino acids, counting the end cysteine and phenylalanine. Only the CDR3 DNA is retained, 39 bases long and in frame from the first base. None of the patients had been given any treatment before thyroid surgery. Using T-cell receptor beta sequencing, the researchers looked back retrospectively at clinical samples from patients, gathered between the early 2010s and the late 2010s. Library creation used PCR. TCRdb shows the sequencer as Illumina HiSeq 4000. High-throughput sequencing was used to profile the TCR beta-chain CDR3 region of each patient. In the authors' own workflow: A classifier to discriminate distant-metastatic papillary thyroid cancer patients was built from CDR3 differences across clinicopathological groups. To measure repertoire diversity the researchers used the Shannon index, while the Morisita-Horn index served to gauge how similar the tumor and blood repertoires were. Using fastp at Q25 and MiXCR, TCRdb reprocessed the public reads and kept productive beta chains. The V and J calls were determined by TCRdb, not by the authors. This sample has roughly 40,000 clones in its table, and approximately 19% of those were observed once. The ten largest clones represent around 15% of the sample.

There are many counts of this clone. This receptor's antigen is unknown. Per-nucleotide qualities are absent, and no much larger clonotype sits a single base away. The rearranged segments are TRBV7-9 and TRBJ1-2; the D segment cannot be called with confidence. This TCR came from a female donor with papillary thyroid cancer or a benign thyroid nodule (not recorded which). Some clones in this sample may be carry-over from other donors' samples. The material sequenced was tumor tissue. The DNA sequence reads TGTGCCAGCAGCTTAGATGGGCTTAGGGGCTACACCTTC. Its protein reads: CASSLDGLRGYTF.